This TCR beta chain was profiled in a study of tissue T cells after allogeneic stem cell transplantation. Study at large: Tissue samples with histologically apparent lymphocytes on H&E review were prioritized for sequencing.

GI sites, liver, skin and spleen were taken after median 9.75 post-mortem hours. Using immunoSEQ multiplex PCR, the repertoire was profiled, and TCRdb retains in-frame clones only, with some absent. The sample contains roughly 3,700 clones, approximately 58% of which appear only once. Sequencing was performed on tissue from the ileum, taken at autopsy. The sequence was collected from a male donor older than 55 with lung cancer.

The CDR3 region has the DNA TGTGCCAGCTTAGCGGGGGTTAGCACAGATACGCAGTATTTT. As protein: CASLAGVSTDTQYF. The chain combines TRBV7-2 with TRBJ2-3; 9 bases match TRBD2. CDR3 length: 14 amino acids. Germline V CDR1 and CDR2: SGHTA, FQGNSA. V gave up 8 bases and J gave up 0 bases; unmatched junction bases: 3.